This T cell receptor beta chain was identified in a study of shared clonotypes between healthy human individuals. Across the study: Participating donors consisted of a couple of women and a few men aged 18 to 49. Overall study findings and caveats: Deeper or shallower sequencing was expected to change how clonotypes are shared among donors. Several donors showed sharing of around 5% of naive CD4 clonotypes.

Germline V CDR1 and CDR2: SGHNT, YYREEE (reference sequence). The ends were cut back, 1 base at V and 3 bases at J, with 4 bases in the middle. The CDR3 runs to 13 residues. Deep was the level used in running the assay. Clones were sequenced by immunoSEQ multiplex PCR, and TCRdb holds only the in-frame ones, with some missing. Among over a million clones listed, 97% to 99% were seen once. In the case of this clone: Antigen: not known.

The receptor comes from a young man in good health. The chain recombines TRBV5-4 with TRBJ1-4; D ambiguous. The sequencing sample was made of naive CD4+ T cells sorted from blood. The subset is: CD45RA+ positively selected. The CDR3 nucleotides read TGTGCCAGCAGCTTGAAGGCTAATGAAAAACTGTTTTTT. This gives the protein CASSLKANEKLFF. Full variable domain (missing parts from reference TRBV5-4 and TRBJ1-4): ETGVTQSPTHLIKTRGQQVTLRCSSQSGHNTVSWYQQALGQGPQFIFQYYREEENGRGNFPPRFSGLQFPNYSSELNVNALELDDSALYLCASSLKANEKLFFGSGTQLSVL.